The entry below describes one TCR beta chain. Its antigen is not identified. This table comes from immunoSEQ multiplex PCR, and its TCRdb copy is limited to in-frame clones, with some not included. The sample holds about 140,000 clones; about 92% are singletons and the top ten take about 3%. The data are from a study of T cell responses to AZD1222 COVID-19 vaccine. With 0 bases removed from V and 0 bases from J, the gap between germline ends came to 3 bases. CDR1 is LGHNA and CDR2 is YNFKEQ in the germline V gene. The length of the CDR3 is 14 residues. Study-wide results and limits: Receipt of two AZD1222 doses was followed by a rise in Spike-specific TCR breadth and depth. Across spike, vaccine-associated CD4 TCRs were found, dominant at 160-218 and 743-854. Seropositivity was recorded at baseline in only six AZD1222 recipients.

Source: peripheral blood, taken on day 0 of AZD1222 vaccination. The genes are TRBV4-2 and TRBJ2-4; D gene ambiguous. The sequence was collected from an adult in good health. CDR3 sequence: CASSQEIAKNIQYF. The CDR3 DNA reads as TGTGCCAGCAGCCAAGAGATAGCCAAAAACATTCAGTACTTC.